This entry lists 31 T cell receptor beta chains sequenced from one sample in a study of T cell repertoires in cytomegalovirus infection. MiXCR, run by TCRdb on the reads, gives a single entry per CDR3 protein. The sample consists of some 700,000 distinct CDR3 sequences, roughly 35% of them appearing once. Source material: PBMCs. These receptors were taken from a human donor in good health (CMV status not recorded). Some clones in this sample may be carry-over from other donors' samples.

This clonotype was detected only a few times. The CDR3 is CASTEAGARREQYF. The CDR3 nucleotides are TGCGCCAGCACCGAAGCGGGAGCTCGACGTGAGCAGTACTTC. The chain carries TRBV5-1 and TRBJ2-7; 8 bases match TRBD2. This CDR3 is built from 14 residues. Trimming at V came to 6 bases and at J to 7 bases, leaving 12 bases not matched to a gene. Germline CDR1 and CDR2: SGHRS and YFSETQ.

This clonotype was counted at least ten times. The chain links TRBV7-6 to TRBJ1-1; no clear D gene. V shed 0 bases and J shed 1 base, with 6 bases lying between them. The CDR3 length is 14 residues. Germline CDR1 SGHVS, CDR2 FNYEAQ. CDR3: CASSLAPGNTEAFF. The CDR3, as DNA: TGTGCCAGCAGCTTAGCACCAGGGAACACTGAAGCTTTCTTT.

This clonotype appeared a few times. This chain connects TRBV12-3 or TRBV12-4 to TRBJ1-5, with 10 bases fitting TRBD1. V shed 1 base, J shed 1 base, and the junction held 13 bases outside the gene matches. The CDR3 runs 20 residues. This chain's CDR3 is CASSLGTGTGEVGSNQPQHF. As DNA, the CDR3 is TGTGCCAGCAGTTTAGGAACCGGGACAGGGGAGGTGGGAAGCAATCAGCCCCAGCATTTT.

This clonotype was detected many times. The chain combines TRBV12-3 or TRBV12-4 with TRBJ1-6; weak D call: TRBD1 (5 bases). Trimming removed 7 bases from V and 6 bases from J, with 16 bases in between. CDR3 length equals 15 residues. The CDR3 bases are TGTGCCAGCACCCCCGCGGGGGTGGGTAATTCACCCCTCCACTTT. It yields the protein CASTPAGVGNSPLHF.

This rearrangement joins TRBV7-9 to TRBJ1-2; D call uncertain. This CDR3 spans 9 amino acids. V dropped 10 bases and J dropped 7 bases, with 7 bases sitting between them. Germline CDR1 reads SEHNR; CDR2 reads FQNEAQ (reference sequence). This CDR3 is CATSVGYTF. The CDR3 DNA reads TGTGCCACCTCCGTTGGCTACACCTTC. The whole variable domain, filled in from reference TRBV7-9 and TRBJ1-2, reads DTGVSQNPRHKITKRGQNVTFRCDPISEHNRLYWYRQTLGQGPEFLTYFQNEAQLEKSRLLSDRFSAERPKGSFSTLEIQRTEQGDSAMYLCATSVGYTFGSGTRLTVV.

This clonotype was detected only a few times. The gene calls are TRBV29-1 and TRBJ1-1; D not certain. V shed 5 bases and J shed 1 base, with 5 bases lying between them. Germline V gene data show CDR1 as SQVTM and CDR2 as ANQGSEA. The CDR3 runs to 11 residues. CDR3 sequence: CSVRRNTEAFF. CDR3 sequence (DNA): TGCAGCGTTCGACGGAACACTGAAGCTTTCTTT.

The genes are TRBV10-2 and TRBJ1-2; D might be TRBD1 (6 bases). Germline V CDR1 and CDR2: WSHSY, SAAADI. The CDR3 runs to 16 residues. Trimming shortened V by 4 bases and J by 2 bases, and 17 bases separated the two germline ends. The CDR3 bases are TGCGCCAGCAGTGGGATACAGGGAGAGGGGAACTATGGCTACACCTTC. This sequence encodes CASSGIQGEGNYGYTF.

This chain joins TRBV4-1 and TRBJ2-2; D is undetermined. V gave up 4 bases and J gave up 2 bases, with 14 bases separating them. CDR1 is MGHRA and CDR2 is YSYEKL in the germline V gene. The CDR3 consists of 16 residues. The CDR3 here is CASSPRVHDNTGELFF. The CDR3 DNA reads TGCGCCAGCAGCCCCCGGGTACATGACAACACCGGGGAGCTGTTTTTT.

This clonotype is a singleton in its sample. Given a much more abundant clone one base away, this may be a read error. This is likely a read error, given that the CDR3 carries no conserved phenylalanine or tryptophan at its end. The chain has TRBV7-2 and TRBJ2-5; D gene unclear. Trimming removed 2 bases at V and 3 bases at J, with 7 bases between. The germline V gene has CDR1 SGHTA and CDR2 FQGNSA. The CDR3 sequence is 13 residues long. The CDR3 spells CASSLNREETQYL. In DNA form, the CDR3 reads TGTGCCAGCAGCTTAAACAGAGAAGAGACCCAGTACTTA.

DNA for the CDR3: TGTGCCAGCAGCCCGACCGGGAAGAACACCGGGGAGCTGTTTTTT. Residues: CASSPTGKNTGELFF. The chain employs TRBV7-2 and TRBJ2-2, with TRBD2 as a possible D gene (5 bases). The CDR3 runs 15 residues. Trimming cost V 5 bases and J 1 base, with 11 bases left between them. Germline-derived CDR1 and CDR2 are SGHTA and FQGNSA.

The chain uses TRBV7-9 and TRBJ1-1; D uncertain. Trimming cost V 2 bases and J 6 bases, with 13 bases left between them. CDR3 length: 14 amino acids. Germline lookup yields CDR1 SEHNR and CDR2 FQNEAQ (reference sequence). For the CDR3, the DNA is TGTGCCAGCAGCTTAAGGGCCAAGTTGGCTGAAGCTTTCTTT. This encodes CASSLRAKLAEAFF.

The V gene is TRBV2, the J gene TRBJ2-1; D might be TRBD1 (5 bases). The V end was cut by 3 bases, the J end by 2 bases, with 11 bases between. CDR1 and CDR2 (germline): SNHLY, FYNNEI. The CDR3 extends over 15 amino acids. CDR3 sequence reads: CASSESRVPYNEQFF. The CDR3 DNA sequence: TGTGCCAGCAGTGAGTCCAGGGTACCCTACAATGAGCAGTTCTTC. The whole variable domain, remainder taken from reference TRBV2 and TRBJ2-1, is EPEVTQTPSHQVTQMGQEVILRCVPISNHLYFYWYRQILGQKVEFLVSFYNNEISEKSEIFDDQFSVERPDGSNFTLKIRSTKLEDSAMYFCASSESRVPYNEQFFGPGTRLTVL.

This clonotype was detected only a few times. V is TRBV2 and J is TRBJ2-1, with D perhaps matching TRBD1 or TRBD2 (5 bases each). The CDR3 has 15 amino acids. Trimming stripped 3 bases from V and 9 bases from J, with 18 bases between. Germline V gene lookup returns CDR1 SNHLY and CDR2 FYNNEI. In nucleotides, the CDR3 is TGTGCCAGCAGTGAGACGGGTAGCGAGGGGACTGAGCAGTTCTTC. Its translation is CASSETGSEGTEQFF.

The J gene is TRBJ2-7, the V gene TRBV7-2; 8 positions match TRBD1. The CDR3 extends over 15 amino acids. The trim removed 5 bases at V and 1 base at J, leaving 7 bases unmatched. Germline V gene lookup returns CDR1 SGHTA and CDR2 FQGNSA. CDR3: CASSDRDRQSYEQYF. Written as DNA, the CDR3 is TGTGCCAGCAGCGACCGGGACAGGCAATCCTACGAGCAGTACTTC.

This clonotype was detected only once. The rearrangement links TRBV12-3 or TRBV12-4 to TRBJ1-1, with a possible D match to TRBD1 (6 bases). This CDR3 has 14 residues. V gave up 5 bases and J gave up 5 bases, with 15 bases separating them. For the CDR3, the DNA is TGTGCCAGCAGTCAGGGGCATGGAAGGACTGAAGCTTTCTTT. Protein sequence: CASSQGHGRTEAFF.

This rearrangement joins TRBV27 to TRBJ1-2; 9 nucleotides match TRBD1. Germline assignment: CDR1 MNHEY and CDR2 SMNVEV (reference sequence). CDR3 size: 17 residues. Unmatched junction bases numbered 14, after V lost 4 bases and J lost 5 bases. This chain's CDR3 is CASSSEPGQGRKYGYTF. The CDR3 DNA is TGTGCCAGCAGTTCCGAACCCGGACAGGGGCGCAAGTATGGCTACACCTTC.

This clonotype was detected ten times or more. This rearrangement joins TRBV7-8 to TRBJ2-7; the match to TRBD2 covers 10 bases. CDR1 SGHVS and CDR2 FQNEAQ come from the germline V gene. Trimming removed 5 bases from V and 5 bases from J; junction bases left unmatched: 9. The CDR3 contains 15 residues. The CDR3 sequence is CASSRRSGTSDEQYF. CDR3 DNA: TGTGCCAGCAGCCGCCGCTCCGGGACTAGCGACGAGCAGTACTTC.

In its sample, this clonotype was seen once. This chain connects TRBV5-1 to TRBJ2-1; the match to TRBD2 covers 9 bases. Germline CDR1 reads SGHRS; CDR2 reads YFSETQ. V gave up 1 base and J gave up 4 bases; unmatched junction bases: 6. The CDR3 contains 16 residues. DNA of the CDR3: TGCGCCAGCAGCTTGAGAGCTAGCGGGACATACAATGAGCAGTTCTTC. The encoded protein is CASSLRASGTYNEQFF.

The J gene is TRBJ2-1, the V gene TRBV11-3; 9 bases align to TRBD2. V was pared by 5 bases and J by 10 bases, with 21 bases of the junction left unmatched. This CDR3 region has 18 residues. CDR1 is SGHNT, CDR2 YENEEA, per germline. CDR3 in DNA: TGTGCCAGCAGCCCGGGCCTCGATGGCGGGAGGGTTTCGGGAGAGCAGTTCTTC. It is translated as CASSPGLDGGRVSGEQFF.

The chain has TRBV7-9 and TRBJ1-2; 9 nucleotides agree with TRBD1. V shed 2 bases and J 4 bases; nucleotides not matched to a gene: 11. This CDR3 spans 17 amino acids. Germline-derived CDR1 and CDR2 are SEHNR and FQNEAQ (reference sequence). Written as DNA, the CDR3 is TGTGCCAGCAGCTTAAACCGGGACAGGGAACGAGGCTATGGCTACACCTTC. Amino acids: CASSLNRDRERGYGYTF.

The gene calls are TRBV7-9 and TRBJ1-1; TRBD1 matches at 7 bases. Germline lookup yields CDR1 SEHNR and CDR2 FQNEAQ (reference sequence). Trimming cost V 4 bases and J 6 bases; bases outside gene matches: 2. CDR3 length equals 12 residues. The CDR3 region has the DNA TGTGCCAGCAGCTGGGGGACAGCTGAAGCTTTCTTT. It yields the protein CASSWGTAEAFF.

With respect to this clonotype: A much larger clonotype is one base distant, so this may be a read error. V and J are TRBV7-2 and TRBJ1-2, with 7 bases aligning to TRBD1. With V trimmed by 8 bases and J by 4 bases, 13 bases remained unmatched. From germline, CDR1 is SGHTA and CDR2 FQGNSA. The CDR3 length is 15 residues. CDR3 DNA sequence: TGTGCCAGCCGTTTTATAGGTACAGGGGCCTATGGCTACACCTTC. Its protein product is CASRFIGTGAYGYTF.

This clonotype occurred a few times. The chain couples TRBV15 to TRBJ2-1, with D possibly matching TRBD2 (7 bases). Germline V gene sequence: CDR1 LNHNV, CDR2 YYDKDF (reference sequence). V was shortened by 5 bases and J by 8 bases, with 16 bases between the two germline ends. The CDR3 extends over 14 amino acids. CDR3 nucleotides: TGTGCCACCAGCGAAGCGGGGACAAGGGATGAGCAGTTCTTC. Protein: CATSEAGTRDEQFF. Filled out from reference TRBV15 and TRBJ2-1, the complete variable domain reads DAMVIQNPRYQVTQFGKPVTLSCSQTLNHNVMYWYQQKSSQAPKLLFHYYDKDFNNEADTPDNFQSRRPNTSFCFLDIRSPGLGDTAMYLCATSEAGTRDEQFFGPGTRLTVL.

This clonotype has just a few counts. The chain uses TRBV12-3 or TRBV12-4 and TRBJ2-3, with 11 bases that match TRBD2. The CDR3 loop spans 18 amino acids. The trim removed 4 bases at V and 4 bases at J, leaving 13 bases unmatched. The CDR3 spells CASSSGTSGGYGPDTQYF. The CDR3 DNA reads as TGTGCCAGCAGTTCAGGGACTAGCGGAGGTTATGGGCCAGATACGCAGTATTTT.

This clonotype was observed a few times. The gene calls are TRBV25-1 and TRBJ1-4, with 9 bases that match TRBD1. This CDR3 contains 15 residues. In germline, CDR1 is MGHDK, CDR2 SYGVNS. V trimming: 5 bases; J trimming: 5 bases; junction bases outside the gene matches: 6. The CDR3 nucleotides read TGTGCCAGCAGTCCCCCCGGGACAGGGAATGAAAAACTGTTTTTT. This translates into CASSPPGTGNEKLFF. The variable domain in full, with the rest retrieved from reference TRBV25-1 and TRBJ1-4, is EADIYQTPRYLVIGTGKKITLECSQTMGHDKMYWYQQDPGMELHLIHYSYGVNSTEKGDLSSESTVSRIRTEHFPLTLESARPSHTSQYLCASSPPGTGNEKLFFGSGTQLSVL.

In this sample, this clonotype turned up many times. The rearrangement joins TRBV10-3 to TRBJ2-7, with D perhaps matching TRBD1 (5 bases). The CDR3 runs to 17 residues. The V gene lost 2 bases and the J gene lost 0 bases, with 17 bases spanning the gap. Germline V gene lookup returns CDR1 ENHRY and CDR2 SYGVKD. CDR3: CAISENLEGVTSYEQYF. The DNA for the CDR3 is TGTGCCATCAGTGAGAACCTAGAAGGGGTTACCTCCTACGAGCAGTACTTC.

The chain employs TRBV3-1 and TRBJ2-1, with 11 bases that match TRBD2. The CDR3 totals 14 residues. Germline V CDR1 and CDR2: LGHDT, YNNKEL (reference sequence). J lost 3 bases, V lost 8 bases, and 3 bases had no gene match. The CDR3 DNA follows: TGTGCCAGCCAACTAGCGGGAGTCTACAATGAGCAGTTCTTC. Translation gives CASQLAGVYNEQFF.

This clonotype was seen only a few times. V usage is TRBV6-1 and J usage is TRBJ2-7, with 7 bases matching TRBD2. The V gene's germline CDR1 is MNHNS and CDR2 SASEGT. Trimming removed 8 bases from V and 2 bases from J; junction bases left unmatched: 0. The CDR3 sequence is 11 residues long. The CDR3 DNA reads as TGTGCCAGCGGGGGGGCCTACGAGCAGTACTTC. It is translated as CASGGAYEQYF.

The CDR3 here is CASSQGQAHTLYNEQFF. The CDR3 region has the DNA TGTGCCAGCAGCCAGGGACAGGCACACACGCTCTACAATGAGCAGTTCTTC. The chain combines TRBV3-1 with TRBJ2-1, with 8 bases aligning to TRBD1. From germline, CDR1 is LGHDT and CDR2 YNNKEL (reference sequence). There are 17 residues in the CDR3. The ends lost 3 bases at V and 3 bases at J; junction bases unmatched: 10.

In this sample, this clonotype turned up many times. The rearrangement links TRBV12-3 or TRBV12-4 to TRBJ2-7; 12 bases fit TRBD1. The trim removed 4 bases at V and 2 bases at J, leaving 3 bases unmatched. This CDR3 region has 15 residues. CDR3: CASSSRDRGPYEQYF. In DNA, the CDR3 is TGTGCCAGCAGTTCTCGGGACAGGGGGCCCTACGAGCAGTACTTC.

J is TRBJ2-7 and V is TRBV24-1; no definite D call. The ends were cut back, 2 bases at V and 7 bases at J, with 8 bases in the middle. The CDR3 totals 12 residues. Germline CDR1 and CDR2: KGHDR and SFDVKD. CDR3 in amino acids: CATSDSGREQYF. The CDR3 DNA reads TGTGCCACCAGTGATTCAGGACGGGAGCAGTACTTC.